The entry below describes one T cell receptor (beta chain). Its specificity is not known. Other nucleotide sequences in the sample specify the same CDR3. This specimen comes from a study of shared clonotypes between healthy human individuals. Study-wide results and caveats: Only blood samples were collected, and tissue repertoires likely differ.

A CD45RA-negative memory subset and a CD45RA+ naive subset were separated from the CD4+ cells. Germline loops: CDR1 GTSNPN, CDR2 SVGIG (reference sequence). Trimming took 4 bases from V and 4 from J, leaving 8 bases between them. The CDR3 consists of 11 residues. An assay was performed, and its level was deep. Template for every sorted-subset replicate PCR totaled approximately 0.2 ug DNA, roughly 30,000 T cell genomes. Profiled with immunoSEQ multiplex PCR; TCRdb holds only in-frame clones, not every one. The profile shows roughly 2.5 million clones, around 90% of them singletons. The receptor comes from a man younger than 35 in good health. Sequencing was done on a sample of naive CD4+ T cells sorted from blood. Stated subset: CD45RA+ positively selected. The chain uses TRBV30 and TRBJ2-7, with no clear D. This CDR3 is CAWKDSYEQYF. The CDR3 DNA follows: TGTGCCTGGAAAGACTCTTACGAGCAGTACTTC. Looking up the rest from reference TRBV30 and TRBJ2-7 gives the full variable domain: SQTIHQWPATLVQPVGSPLSLECTVEGTSNPNLYWYRQAAGRGLQLLFYSVGIGQISSEVPQNLSASRPQDRQFILSSKKLLLSDSGFYLCAWKDSYEQYFGPGTRLTVT.